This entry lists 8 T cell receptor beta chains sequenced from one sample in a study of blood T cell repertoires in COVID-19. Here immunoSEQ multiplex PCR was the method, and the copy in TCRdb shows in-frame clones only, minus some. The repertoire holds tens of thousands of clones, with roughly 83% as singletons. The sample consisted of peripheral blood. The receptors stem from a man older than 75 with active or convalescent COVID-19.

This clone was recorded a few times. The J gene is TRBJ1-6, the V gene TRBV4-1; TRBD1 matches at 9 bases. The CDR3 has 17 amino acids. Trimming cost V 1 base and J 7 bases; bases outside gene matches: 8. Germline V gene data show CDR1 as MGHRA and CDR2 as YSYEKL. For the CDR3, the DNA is TGCGCCAGCAGCCAAGGCAGGGGGACAGGGAGAAATTCACCCCTCCACTTT. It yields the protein CASSQGRGTGRNSPLHF.

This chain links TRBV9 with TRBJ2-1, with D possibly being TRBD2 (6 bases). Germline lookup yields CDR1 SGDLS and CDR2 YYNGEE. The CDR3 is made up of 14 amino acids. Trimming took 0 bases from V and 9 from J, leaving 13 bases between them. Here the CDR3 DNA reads TGTGCCAGCAGCGTAGCCCCGGGAGTGGGTGAGCAGTTCTTC. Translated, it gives CASSVAPGVGEQFF.

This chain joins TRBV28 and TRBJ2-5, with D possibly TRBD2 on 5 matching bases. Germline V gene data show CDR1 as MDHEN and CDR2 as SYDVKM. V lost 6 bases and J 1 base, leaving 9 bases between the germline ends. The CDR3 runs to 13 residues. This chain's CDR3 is CASRDSVQETQYF. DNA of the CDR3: TGTGCCAGCAGGGACTCAGTCCAAGAGACCCAGTACTTC.

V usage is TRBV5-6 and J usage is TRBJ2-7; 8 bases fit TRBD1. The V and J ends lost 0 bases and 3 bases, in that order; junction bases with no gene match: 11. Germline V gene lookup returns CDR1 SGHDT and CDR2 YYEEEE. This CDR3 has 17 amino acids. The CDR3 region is CASSLGGPRTGIYEQYF. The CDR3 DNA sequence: TGTGCCAGCAGCTTGGGTGGGCCTAGGACAGGGATCTACGAGCAGTACTTC.

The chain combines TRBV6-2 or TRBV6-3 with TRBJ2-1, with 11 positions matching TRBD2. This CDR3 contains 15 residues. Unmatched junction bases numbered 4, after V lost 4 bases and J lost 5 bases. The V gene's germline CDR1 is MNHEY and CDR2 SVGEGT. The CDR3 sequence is CASSLAGGGDNEQFF. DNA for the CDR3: TGTGCCAGCAGTTTAGCGGGAGGGGGCGACAATGAGCAGTTCTTC.

CDR3 protein: CASSVGSGFLNYGYTF. The CDR3 DNA reads TGTGCCAGCAGCGTAGGTTCAGGCTTCCTTAACTATGGCTACACCTTC. V and J are TRBV9 and TRBJ1-2, with unresolved D. Germline V CDR1 and CDR2: SGDLS, YYNGEE. Between the trimmed V and J ends, which lost 0 bases and 1 base, there was a span of 13 bases. This CDR3 region has 16 residues.

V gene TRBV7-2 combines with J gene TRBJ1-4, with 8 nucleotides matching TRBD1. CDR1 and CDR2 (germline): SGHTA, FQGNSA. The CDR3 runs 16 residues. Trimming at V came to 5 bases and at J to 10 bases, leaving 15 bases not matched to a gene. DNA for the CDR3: TGTGCCAGCAGCCCGGACAGGGCGCTGCTATCGGGAAAACTGTTTTTT. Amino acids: CASSPDRALLSGKLFF.

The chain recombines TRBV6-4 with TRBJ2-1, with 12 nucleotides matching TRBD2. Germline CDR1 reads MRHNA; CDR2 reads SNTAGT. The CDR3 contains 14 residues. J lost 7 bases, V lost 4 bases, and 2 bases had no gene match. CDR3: CASSVLAGGNEQFF. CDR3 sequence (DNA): TGTGCCAGCAGTGTCCTAGCGGGAGGGAATGAGCAGTTCTTC.